The 20 T cell receptor beta chains reported below all come from one sample, sequenced in a study of shared clonotypes between healthy human individuals. Sequencing was performed with immunoSEQ multiplex PCR; in TCRdb, only in-frame clones are kept and a portion is missing. The sample contains under 2.5 million clones, roughly 90% of which appear only once. Material: naive CD4+ T cells from PBMCs. The subset was: CD45RA+ positively selected. Receptors were obtained from a young man in good health. Some clones in this sample may be carry-over from other donors' samples.

V is TRBV5-1 and J is TRBJ1-4; D is possibly TRBD1 (5 bases). Trimming shortened V by 4 bases and J by 4 bases, and 11 bases separated the two germline ends. There are 14 residues in the CDR3. CDR1 is SGHRS, CDR2 YFSETQ, per germline. The CDR3 DNA reads as TGCGCCAGCAGCCCGGGACGAGGTAATGAAAAACTGTTTTTT. This sequence encodes CASSPGRGNEKLFF. The whole variable domain, remainder taken from reference TRBV5-1 and TRBJ1-4, is KAGVTQTPRYLIKTRGQQVTLSCSPISGHRSVSWYQQTPGQGLQFLFEYFSETQRNKGNFPGRFSGRQFSNSRSEMNVSTLELGDSALYLCASSPGRGNEKLFFGSGTQLSVL.

The chain has TRBV7-2 and TRBJ1-2; unclear D gene. This CDR3 region has 14 residues. The germline V gene encodes CDR1 SGHTA and CDR2 FQGNSA. Trimming removed 4 bases at V and 3 bases at J, with 12 bases between. As DNA, the CDR3 is TGTGCCAGCAGCTCGGGTTGGCACGACTATGGCTACACCTTC. This encodes CASSSGWHDYGYTF. Together with reference TRBV7-2 and TRBJ1-2, the CDR3 gives the full variable domain: GAGVSQSPSNKVTEKGKDVELRCDPISGHTALYWYRQSLGQGLEFLIYFQGNSAPDKSGLPSDRFSAERTGGSVSTLTIQRTQQEDSAVYLCASSSGWHDYGYTFGSGTRLTVV.

The rearrangement joins TRBV5-8 to TRBJ2-5; 10 bases match TRBD2. In germline, CDR1 is SGHTS, CDR2 YDEGEE. V shed 4 bases, J shed 4 bases, and the junction held 13 bases outside the gene matches. CDR3 length equals 17 residues. DNA for the CDR3: TGTGCCAGCAGCCCGACGATACTAGCGGGATTGGCAGAGACCCAGTACTTC. Encoded protein: CASSPTILAGLAETQYF. The variable domain in full, completed from reference TRBV5-8 and TRBJ2-5, reads EAGVTQSPTHLIKTRGQQATLRCSPISGHTSVYWYQQALGLGLQFLLWYDEGEERNRGNFPPRFSGRQFPNYSSELNVNALELEDSALYLCASSPTILAGLAETQYFGPGTRLLVL.

The rearrangement uses TRBV28 and TRBJ1-1; D remains unclear. The V and J ends lost 6 bases and 1 base respectively, with 15 bases between them. Germline CDR1 is MDHEN and CDR2 is SYDVKM. The CDR3 is 15 amino acids. The CDR3 protein is CASSSATVGNTEAFF. In DNA, the CDR3 is TGTGCCAGCAGCTCCGCTACGGTGGGGAACACTGAAGCTTTCTTT.

The chain joins TRBV25-1 to TRBJ2-2, with D possibly being TRBD2 (7 bases). Between the trimmed V and J ends, which lost 1 base and 5 bases, there was a span of 14 bases. The germline gives CDR1 MGHDK, CDR2 SYGVNS. The CDR3 is 16 amino acids. The CDR3 spells CASSESGGPRTGELFF. DNA of the CDR3: TGTGCCAGCAGTGAATCGGGGGGCCCCCGAACCGGGGAGCTGTTTTTT.

The chain couples TRBV7-9 to TRBJ1-4, with 8 nucleotides matching TRBD1. The V and J ends lost 1 base and 7 bases, in that order; junction bases with no gene match: 11. CDR3 length: 17 residues. Germline CDR1 reads SEHNR; CDR2 reads FQNEAQ (reference sequence). The CDR3 nucleotides are TGTGCCAGCAGCTTAGATTTTCGGGACAGGAGTTTTGAAAAACTGTTTTTT. It specifies CASSLDFRDRSFEKLFF.

The J gene is TRBJ2-7, the V gene TRBV6-5; either TRBD1 or TRBD2 may fit D (5 bases each). Trimming left V 0 bases short and J 6 bases short, with 12 bases between. Germline lookup yields CDR1 MNHEY and CDR2 SVGAGI. The CDR3 loop spans 14 amino acids. CDR3 residues: CASSYSGQGAEQYF. CDR3 DNA sequence: TGTGCCAGCAGTTACTCGGGGCAGGGAGCCGAGCAGTACTTC.

The gene calls are TRBV9 and TRBJ2-7; the D gene is possibly TRBD2 (5 bases). CDR1 and CDR2 from the germline V gene are SGDLS and YYNGEE. Trimming removed 4 bases at V and 3 bases at J, with 17 bases between. There are 15 residues in the CDR3. The CDR3 DNA follows: TGTGCCAGCAGCCAAGACTACTTAAATCGCTACGAGCAGTACTTC. It yields the protein CASSQDYLNRYEQYF.

The chain carries TRBV7-2 and TRBJ1-5, with D uncertain. The length of the CDR3 is 14 residues. Looked up from germline, CDR1 is SGHTA and CDR2 is FQGNSA. V gave up 2 bases and J gave up 2 bases, with 7 bases separating them. CDR3 bases: TGTGCCAGCAGCTTACCAAACGGCAATCAGCCCCAGCATTTT. Its translation: CASSLPNGNQPQHF.

This clone has just a few counts. CDR3 in DNA: TGTGCCAGCAGTGTACAGGGGGCGGGTGAAAAACTGTTTTTT. This sequence encodes CASSVQGAGEKLFF. The rearrangement uses TRBV6-1 and TRBJ1-4; 9 nucleotides align to TRBD1. Germline CDR1 MNHNS, CDR2 SASEGT. This CDR3 has 14 residues. Trimming at V came to 4 bases and at J to 7 bases, leaving 4 bases not matched to a gene.

The chain links TRBV18 to TRBJ2-4; D is ambiguous. The germline V gene has CDR1 KGHSH and CDR2 LQKENI. The CDR3 sequence is 11 residues long. V shed 2 bases and J shed 15 bases, with 11 bases lying between them. CDR3 DNA: TGTGCCAGCTCACCAGGTAGTAAGTGGTACTTC. Its translation: CASSPGSKWYF.

The chain carries TRBV6-6 and TRBJ2-1, with TRBD2 identical over 7 bases. The V and J ends lost 4 bases and 0 bases, in that order; junction bases with no gene match: 6. The CDR3 totals 16 residues. The germline V gene encodes CDR1 MNHNY and CDR2 SVGAGI (reference sequence). CDR3 loop: CASSWAGVTSYNEQFF. The CDR3 DNA reads as TGTGCCAGCAGTTGGGCGGGAGTCACCTCCTACAATGAGCAGTTCTTC.

The rearrangement uses TRBV19 and TRBJ1-2; 10 positions match TRBD1. The CDR3 loop spans 16 amino acids. J was trimmed by 8 bases and V by 5 bases; bases with no gene match: 14. CDR1 and CDR2 (germline): LNHDA, SQIVND (reference sequence). CDR3 sequence: CASSSRQGATQRGYTF. The CDR3 DNA reads as TGTGCCAGTAGTTCACGACAGGGGGCGACCCAACGGGGCTACACCTTC.

The J gene is TRBJ2-1, the V gene TRBV7-6; tentative D call: TRBD1 (5 bases). The CDR3 contains 15 residues. Trimming shortened V by 0 bases and J by 5 bases, and 11 bases separated the two germline ends. The germline V gene has CDR1 SGHVS and CDR2 FNYEAQ. The CDR3 DNA is TGTGCCAGCAGCTTAGCAGGGGCTCCGAACAATGAGCAGTTCTTC. Its protein product is CASSLAGAPNNEQFF.

The V gene is TRBV9, the J gene TRBJ2-7; TRBD1 might be the D (5 bases). Germline V CDR1 and CDR2: SGDLS, YYNGEE. The CDR3 extends over 11 amino acids. The V end was cut by 2 bases, the J end by 8 bases, with 8 bases between. CDR3 loop: CASSVGAQQYF. For the CDR3, the DNA is TGTGCCAGCAGCGTTGGGGCCCAGCAGTACTTC.

Of note for this clone: Other nucleotide sequences in the sample specify the same CDR3. The chain recombines TRBV5-1 with TRBJ2-3; unclear D gene. Trimming took 1 base from V and 4 from J, leaving 7 bases between them. This CDR3 has 13 residues. Germline CDR1 reads SGHRS; CDR2 reads YFSETQ. The CDR3 nucleotides read TGCGCCAGCAGCTTGTGGGGATCAGATACGCAGTATTTT. The encoded protein is CASSLWGSDTQYF.

The count of this clone is one. The rearrangement links TRBV6-5 to TRBJ2-2; no reliable D call. This CDR3 has 13 amino acids. Germline loops: CDR1 MNHEY, CDR2 SVGAGI. V dropped 6 bases and J dropped 6 bases, with 11 bases sitting between them. CDR3: CASRNKRSGELFF. In DNA, the CDR3 is TGTGCCAGCAGGAATAAGAGATCCGGGGAGCTGTTTTTT.

To note about this clone: The same CDR3 arises from other DNA sequences in this sample as well. The chain links TRBV7-9 to TRBJ1-1, with D perhaps matching TRBD1 (6 bases). Germline V gene data show CDR1 as SEHNR and CDR2 as FQNEAQ (reference sequence). The CDR3 has 15 amino acids. Trimming pared 1 base from V and 0 bases from J, leaving 9 bases between. CDR3 sequence: CASSLGGTLNTEAFF. The CDR3 DNA reads TGTGCCAGCAGCTTAGGGGGGACACTGAACACTGAAGCTTTCTTT. Together with reference TRBV7-9 and TRBJ1-1, the CDR3 gives the full variable domain: DTGVSQNPRHKITKRGQNVTFRCDPISEHNRLYWYRQTLGQGPEFLTYFQNEAQLEKSRLLSDRFSAERPKGSFSTLEIQRTEQGDSAMYLCASSLGGTLNTEAFFGQGTRLTVV.

J is TRBJ2-1 and V is TRBV7-2; 10 bases agree with TRBD2. The length of the CDR3 is 15 residues. The V gene end was trimmed by 4 bases and the J gene end by 5 bases; junction bases not matched to a gene: 5. CDR1 SGHTA and CDR2 FQGNSA come from the germline V gene. The CDR3 DNA sequence: TGTGCCAGCAGCTCGGGACTAGCGACGAACAATGAGCAGTTCTTC. As protein: CASSSGLATNNEQFF.

The chain links TRBV7-2 to TRBJ2-3; D is uncertain. Per the germline V gene, CDR1 is SGHTA and CDR2 is FQGNSA. The CDR3 spans 14 residues. The V end was cut by 0 bases, the J end by 4 bases, with 8 bases between. The CDR3, as DNA: TGTGCCAGCAGCTTAGCAGTTTTGGCAGATACGCAGTATTTT. It translates to CASSLAVLADTQYF. Filled out from reference TRBV7-2 and TRBJ2-3, the complete variable domain reads GAGVSQSPSNKVTEKGKDVELRCDPISGHTALYWYRQSLGQGLEFLIYFQGNSAPDKSGLPSDRFSAERTGGSVSTLTIQRTQQEDSAVYLCASSLAVLADTQYFGPGTRLTVL.